The entry below gives a single T cell receptor (beta chain) sequence along with its context. Its antigen is currently unknown. This entry is derived from a study of cytomegalovirus exposure and HLA in healthy donors. Whole-study results and caveats: Some TCR beta chains (about 170 of them) were listed as cytomegalovirus-associated.

Amplification used 60 Vbeta primers and 13 Jbeta primers. Profiling relied on immunoSEQ multiplex PCR, and the TCRdb table lists in-frame clones only, not all of them. The sample records a few hundred thousand clones, about 81% being singletons. Trimming cost V 5 bases and J 10 bases; bases outside gene matches: 5. Germline CDR1 and CDR2: SNHLY and FYNNEI. The CDR3 consists of 12 residues. The source is a woman in her sixties or seventies in good health and CMV-seropositive. The chain couples TRBV2 to TRBJ1-1, with 9 bases that match TRBD1. The sample was PBMCs. The CDR3 DNA sequence: TGTGCCAGCAGTCGGACAGGGGAACGAGCTTTCTTT. Protein: CASSRTGERAFF. The variable domain in full, with the rest retrieved from reference TRBV2 and TRBJ1-1, is EPEVTQTPSHQVTQMGQEVILRCVPISNHLYFYWYRQILGQKVEFLVSFYNNEISEKSEIFDDQFSVERPDGSNFTLKIRSTKLEDSAMYFCASSRTGERAFFGQGTRLTVV.